Listed below are T cell receptor beta chains from one sample, sequenced in a study of blood T cell repertoires in COVID-19. TCRdb's copy holds only in-frame clones and misses some; the assay was immunoSEQ multiplex PCR. The sample carries approximately 80,000 clones, around 86% recorded once. The sample was peripheral blood. The receptor source for this set is an older woman with acute or convalescent COVID-19. Both conserved end residues are part of each CDR3. A D gene is named only where the DNA matches it firmly. Clone size is shown for a subset of rows, as once, few, many or a class of expanded clone.

v_gene	abundance	j_gene	d_gene	CDR3aa	CDR3nt
TRBV28	-	TRBJ2-1	TRBD1	CASSSTGGPYNEQFF	TGTGCCAGCAGCTCGACAGGGGGCCCCTACAATGAGCAGTTCTTC
TRBV7-9	-	TRBJ2-3	-	CASSIQETLGLSTDTQYF	TGTGCCAGCAGCATCCAAGAGACACTAGGGTTGAGCACAGATACGCAGTATTTT
TRBV5-1	few	TRBJ2-7	-	CASSLVGKGYEQYF	TGCGCCAGCAGCTTGGTGGGTAAGGGGTACGAGCAGTACTTC
TRBV6-6	-	TRBJ1-2	TRBD1	CASSQWTGANYGYTF	TGTGCCAGCAGCCAATGGACAGGGGCTAACTATGGCTACACCTTC
TRBV28	-	TRBJ2-7	TRBD1	CASSLPRDRGYEQYF	TGTGCCAGCAGTCTCCCCCGGGACAGGGGCTACGAGCAGTACTTC
TRBV4-1	-	TRBJ1-2	-	CASSHPGNYGYTF	TGCGCCAGCAGCCATCCAGGAAACTATGGCTACACCTTC
TRBV11-3	-	TRBJ1-1	-	CASSFIARMNTEAFF	TGTGCCAGCAGCTTTATAGCCCGCATGAACACTGAAGCTTTCTTT
TRBV2	-	TRBJ1-2	-	CASSEFRANYGYTF	TGTGCCAGCAGTGAATTTCGGGCTAACTATGGCTACACCTTC
TRBV3-1/TRBV3-2	-	TRBJ2-1	-	CASSQAHQDNEQFF	TGTGCCAGCAGCCAAGCCCACCAGGACAATGAGCAGTTCTTC
TRBV24-1	-	TRBJ2-1	TRBD1	CATSDPGGFSYNEQFF	TGTGCCACCAGTGATCCAGGGGGCTTCTCCTACAATGAGCAGTTCTTC
TRBV11-3	-	TRBJ2-7	TRBD2	CASSLALAGGSLTNEQYF	TGTGCCAGCAGCTTAGCCCTAGCGGGGGGATCCCTGACGAACGAGCAGTACTTC
TRBV19	-	TRBJ1-1	-	CASNQGPGRLGTEAFF	TGTGCCAGTAACCAGGGGCCCGGTCGGTTGGGGACTGAAGCTTTCTTT
TRBV11-2	-	TRBJ1-2	TRBD1	CASSSDRGLYGYTF	TGTGCCAGCAGCTCTGACAGGGGGCTCTATGGCTACACCTTC
TRBV7-9	-	TRBJ2-7	TRBD1	CASSPGTGIPYYEQYF	TGTGCCAGCAGTCCTGGGACAGGGATCCCCTACTACGAGCAGTACTTC
TRBV5-1	-	TRBJ2-7	-	CASSLTGYEQYF	TGCGCCAGCAGCTTGACCGGCTACGAGCAGTACTTC
TRBV30	-	TRBJ1-2	-	CAWSVRLTNYGYTF	TGTGCCTGGAGTGTAAGACTGACTAACTATGGCTACACCTTC
TRBV5-4	-	TRBJ2-7	-	CASSLDAPTGRSYEQYF	TGTGCCAGCAGCTTAGACGCCCCGACGGGGAGATCCTACGAGCAGTACTTC
TRBV29-1	-	TRBJ1-2	TRBD1	CSVGEGTGTPYGYTF	TGCAGCGTTGGCGAAGGGACAGGGACTCCCTATGGCTACACCTTC
TRBV2	-	TRBJ2-5	TRBD1	CASRGQGFQETQYF	TGTGCCAGCAGGGGACAGGGGTTCCAAGAGACCCAGTACTTC
TRBV2	-	TRBJ1-2	-	CASIGQIMSYGYTF	TGTGCCAGCATTGGACAGATTATGTCCTATGGCTACACCTTC
TRBV18	-	TRBJ1-4	TRBD1	CASSPRRDRDNEKLFF	TGTGCCAGCTCACCCCGCCGGGACAGGGATAATGAAAAACTGTTTTTT
TRBV2	-	TRBJ2-3	TRBD1	CASSEVGQGSDTQYF	TGTGCCAGCAGTGAAGTGGGACAGGGGTCAGATACGCAGTATTTT
TRBV28	once	TRBJ1-2	-	CASSLRTYGYTF	TGTGCCAGCAGTTTACGGACTTATGGCTACACCTTC
TRBV6-5	-	TRBJ1-1	TRBD1	CASSYQGRGLTEAFF	TGTGCCAGCAGTTACCAAGGCAGGGGGCTCACTGAAGCTTTCTTT
TRBV7-8	-	TRBJ1-6	-	CASSSTRGGGHSPLHF	TGTGCCAGCAGCTCCACCCGGGGGGGTGGCCATTCACCCCTCCACTTT
TRBV5-1	-	TRBJ1-1	-	CASSLQGNIEAFF	TGCGCCAGCAGCTTGCAGGGAAATATAGAAGCTTTCTTT
TRBV25-1	-	TRBJ2-1	TRBD1	CASSEPGTGNNEQFF	TGTGCCAGCAGTGAACCAGGGACAGGGAACAATGAGCAGTTCTTC
TRBV4-1	-	TRBJ1-1	-	CASSLDRMNTEAFF	TGCGCCAGCAGCCTGGACAGAATGAACACTGAAGCTTTCTTT
TRBV3-1/TRBV3-2	once	TRBJ1-2	TRBD1	CASSPSRQGPIYGYTF	TGTGCCAGCAGCCCCTCGAGACAGGGCCCCATCTATGGCTACACCTTC
TRBV14	-	TRBJ2-3	-	CASSLMGGSGDTQYF	TGTGCCAGCAGCCTCATGGGGGGTTCTGGAGATACGCAGTATTTT
TRBV5-1	-	TRBJ1-2	-	CASSLALTRIADGYTF	TGCGCCAGCAGCTTGGCCCTGACTCGAATAGCGGATGGCTACACCTTC
TRBV5-6	-	TRBJ1-4	TRBD1	CASSRQGSQDEKLFF	TGTGCCAGCAGCCGACAGGGGAGCCAGGATGAAAAACTGTTTTTT
TRBV2	-	TRBJ2-3	TRBD2	CASRKGGLAGTDTQYF	TGTGCCAGCAGAAAGGGTGGACTAGCGGGGACAGATACGCAGTATTTT
TRBV19	few	TRBJ2-3	-	CASSQPGTLTDTQYF	TGTGCCAGTAGCCAACCCGGGACTCTCACAGATACGCAGTATTTT
TRBV12-5	-	TRBJ2-7	-	CASGPSRYEQYF	TGTGCTAGTGGTCCATCTAGATACGAGCAGTACTTC
TRBV10-3	once	TRBJ2-5	-	CAISAGETQYF	TGTGCCATCAGTGCGGGAGAGACCCAGTACTTC
TRBV2	-	TRBJ1-2	TRBD1	CASSEWGQLRGYTF	TGTGCCAGCAGTGAATGGGGACAGTTACGTGGCTACACCTTC
TRBV7-6	-	TRBJ1-3	-	CASSLFRGSGNTIYF	TGTGCCAGCAGCTTATTTCGGGGCTCTGGAAACACCATATATTTT
TRBV6-6	-	TRBJ2-5	TRBD2	CASMSGGSSETQYF	TGTGCCAGCATGTCGGGGGGGTCTTCAGAGACCCAGTACTTC